One and the same sample provided the 4 T cell receptor beta chains below, sequenced in a study of PD-L1 blockade in urothelial cancer. Produced via immunoSEQ multiplex PCR; TCRdb's table is partial and in-frame only. The table records about 80,000 clones, around four fifths of them present only once. Regarding time point: pretreatment peripheral blood. Here the sequenced sample was PBMCs, taken around atezolizumab (anti-PD-L1) treatment. Source of these receptors: a man aged 35-49 years with urothelial cancer.

This clone appeared a few times. V is TRBV19 and J is TRBJ2-5; D might be TRBD2 (6 bases). Between the trimmed V and J ends, which lost 7 bases and 0 bases, there was a span of 15 bases. Germline CDR1 LNHDA, CDR2 SQIVND (reference sequence). This CDR3 is built from 15 residues. The CDR3 protein is CASTRGGGYQETQYF. CDR3 DNA sequence: TGTGCCAGTACCCGTGGTGGGGGGTACCAAGAGACCCAGTACTTC. The complete variable domain, with remaining parts taken from reference TRBV19 and TRBJ2-5, reads DGGITQSPKYLFRKEGQNVTLSCEQNLNHDAMYWYRQDPGQGLRLIYYSQIVNDFQKGDIAEGYSVSREKKESFPLTVTSAQKNPTAFYLCASTRGGGYQETQYFGPGTRLLVL.

The CDR3 DNA sequence: TGTGCCAGCAGCTCGTACCGGGACATTGGGGCTTTCTTT. Amino acid sequence: CASSSYRDIGAFF. The V and J genes are TRBV11-2 and TRBJ1-1; D is possibly TRBD1 (6 bases). The CDR3 covers 13 residues. Germline V gene data show CDR1 as SGHAT and CDR2 as FQNNGV. Trimming stripped 4 bases from V and 11 bases from J, with 17 bases between.

V usage is TRBV5-6 and J usage is TRBJ1-4; 7 positions match TRBD1. This CDR3 has 16 residues. Germline V lookup: CDR1 SGHDT, CDR2 YYEEEE. J gave up 8 bases and V 3 bases, and 13 bases lay outside the gene matches. The CDR3: CASSSGTAIPREKLFF. CDR3 coding DNA: TGTGCCAGCAGCTCTGGGACAGCCATACCCAGGGAAAAACTGTTTTTT. The full variable domain, completed using reference TRBV5-6 and TRBJ1-4, is DAGVTQSPTHLIKTRGQQVTLRCSPKSGHDTVSWYQQALGQGPQFIFQYYEEEERQRGNFPDRFSGHQFPNYSSELNVNALLLGDSALYLCASSSGTAIPREKLFFGSGTQLSVL.

The rearrangement joins TRBV6-5 to TRBJ1-2; D is undetermined. The germline CDR1 and CDR2 sequences are MNHEY and SVGAGI. The CDR3 loop spans 13 amino acids. The V end was cut by 6 bases, the J end by 7 bases, with 15 bases between. CDR3 in DNA: TGTGCCAGCAGCCAAAGAAGGGAGAGTGGCTACACCTTC. Its protein product is CASSQRRESGYTF.